Listed here are 21 T cell receptor beta chains from one sample, sequenced in a study of long-term antiretroviral therapy in people with HIV. Runs used v3.0 of the immunoSEQ assay and were done at survey level. Using immunoSEQ multiplex PCR, the repertoire was profiled, and TCRdb retains in-frame clones only, with some absent. The profile shows approximately 17,000 clones, 70% to 90% of them singletons. Source: unsorted PBMCs, taken 0.7 years before starting antiretroviral therapy. These receptor sequences come from a man aged 50 to 60 with HIV.

The chain has TRBV5-1 and TRBJ2-1; D is unclear. This CDR3 spans 16 amino acids. The V gene lost 4 bases and the J gene lost 0 bases, with 14 bases spanning the gap. Germline V lookup: CDR1 SGHRS, CDR2 YFSETQ. The CDR3 region is CASSQLYPSSYNEQFF. The CDR3 coding sequence is TGCGCCAGCAGCCAATTATATCCCAGCTCCTACAATGAGCAGTTCTTC. The complete variable domain, with remaining parts taken from reference TRBV5-1 and TRBJ2-1, reads KAGVTQTPRYLIKTRGQQVTLSCSPISGHRSVSWYQQTPGQGLQFLFEYFSETQRNKGNFPGRFSGRQFSNSRSEMNVSTLELGDSALYLCASSQLYPSSYNEQFFGPGTRLTVL.

The chain combines TRBV7-8 with TRBJ1-5; 7 bases fit TRBD1. The CDR3 totals 16 residues. Germline CDR1 is SGHVS and CDR2 is FQNEAQ. V lost 3 bases, J lost 0 bases, and 5 bases stayed unmatched. CDR3 bases: TGTGCCAGCAGCTTCGGGACAGTTATTAGCAATCAGCCCCAGCATTTT. This sequence encodes CASSFGTVISNQPQHF.

The chain has TRBV30 and TRBJ2-7; 8 positions match TRBD2. This CDR3 spans 18 amino acids. CDR1 and CDR2 (germline): GTSNPN, SVGIG (reference sequence). V shed 1 base, J shed 1 base, and the junction held 15 bases outside the gene matches. Here the CDR3 reads CAWSGVRDSGAPSYEQYF. The CDR3 nucleotides are TGTGCCTGGAGTGGGGTGAGGGATAGCGGGGCCCCATCCTACGAGCAGTACTTC.

The chain couples TRBV7-8 to TRBJ1-5, with D hard to call. This CDR3 has 17 amino acids. The ends were cut back, 6 bases at V and 2 bases at J, with 20 bases in the middle. Per the germline V gene, CDR1 is SGHVS and CDR2 is FQNEAQ. The CDR3 DNA sequence: TGTGCCAGCAGGCGTCGGGCGGGAAGGCAGGGCAATCAGCCCCAGCATTTT. As protein: CASRRRAGRQGNQPQHF. The entire variable domain, with the rest obtained from reference TRBV7-8 and TRBJ1-5, is as follows: GAGVSQSPRYKVAKRGQDVALRCDPISGHVSLFWYQQALGQGPEFLTYFQNEAQLDKSGLPSDRFFAERPEGSVSTLKIQRTQQEDSAVYLCASRRRAGRQGNQPQHFGDGTRLSIL.

V and J are TRBV9 and TRBJ2-3, with TRBD2 matching over 9 bases. CDR1 SGDLS and CDR2 YYNGEE come from the germline V gene. The CDR3 contains 16 residues. Trimming cost V 2 bases and J 3 bases; bases outside gene matches: 7. The CDR3 bases are TGTGCCAGCAGCGTCTCCAGCGGGAGGTATACAGATACGCAGTATTTT. Amino acids: CASSVSSGRYTDTQYF.

The chain carries TRBV5-5 and TRBJ1-1; possibly TRBD1 for D (6 bases). Germline CDR1 and CDR2: SGHKS and YYEKEE (reference sequence). The CDR3 runs to 14 residues. The V end lost 3 bases, the J end lost 1 base, and 10 bases lay between the germline ends. DNA for the CDR3: TGTGCCAGCAGCTGGATACAGGGGAACACTGAAGCTTTCTTT. Protein sequence: CASSWIQGNTEAFF.

The chain couples TRBV7-2 to TRBJ2-3; D is undetermined. V lost 0 bases and J 0 bases, leaving 4 bases between the germline ends. This CDR3 region has 14 residues. Germline V CDR1 and CDR2: SGHTA, FQGNSA. The CDR3 nucleotides are TGTGCCAGCAGCTTAGCCCGGAGCACAGATACGCAGTATTTT. It yields the protein CASSLARSTDTQYF.

The chain carries TRBV6-5 and TRBJ2-7, with D uncertain. CDR1 is MNHEY and CDR2 is SVGAGI in the germline V gene. Between the trimmed V and J ends, which lost 6 bases and 3 bases, there was a span of 15 bases. This CDR3 region has 14 residues. The CDR3 sequence: CASSPRVLSYEQYF. In DNA form, the CDR3 reads TGTGCCAGCAGCCCCCGGGTTCTCAGCTACGAGCAGTACTTC.

This chain uses TRBV18 with TRBJ2-4, with 7 nucleotides matching TRBD2. The CDR3 sequence is 16 residues long. Germline V gene lookup returns CDR1 KGHSH and CDR2 LQKENI. With 6 bases clipped from V and 2 bases from J, the junction kept 10 bases outside the gene matches. The CDR3 region has the DNA TGTGCCAGCTCCCAGAGGACGAGCGGGACCAAAAACATTCAGTACTTC. Its translation: CASSQRTSGTKNIQYF.

V is TRBV9 and J is TRBJ1-3, with 8 nucleotides matching TRBD1. V dropped 0 bases and J dropped 4; count of bases not matched to a gene: 9. The CDR3 consists of 17 residues. Germline CDR1 and CDR2: SGDLS and YYNGEE. DNA for the CDR3: TGTGCCAGCAGCGTAGGGGACAGGCCTGCTTTGGGAAACACCATATATTTT. Protein sequence: CASSVGDRPALGNTIYF.

This clone has only a few counts. The gene calls are TRBV30 and TRBJ2-2; D is ambiguous. CDR1 is GTSNPN and CDR2 is SVGIG in the germline V gene (reference sequence). The CDR3 length is 12 residues. The V end was cut by 7 bases, the J end by 1 base, with 7 bases between. The CDR3 is CAFTENTGELFF. The CDR3 region has the DNA TGTGCCTTCACAGAGAACACCGGGGAGCTGTTTTTT.

The CDR3 nucleotides read TGTGCCAGCAGCTCAGGGGGTGCGGCACCCTACGAGCAGTACTTC. Residues: CASSSGGAAPYEQYF. V gene TRBV7-9 combines with J gene TRBJ2-7; TRBD1 matches at 7 bases. The CDR3 has 15 residues. The junction had 8 bases not matched to a gene; V was cut back by 4 bases and J by 2 bases. Germline V gene lookup returns CDR1 SEHNR and CDR2 FQNEAQ (reference sequence).

The rearrangement joins TRBV6-5 to TRBJ2-7; D unclear. Trimming took 5 bases from V and 8 from J, leaving 10 bases between them. The CDR3 has 11 amino acids. Germline-derived CDR1 and CDR2 are MNHEY and SVGAGI. The CDR3 region is CASSLLGKQYF. The CDR3 DNA reads TGTGCCAGCAGTCTCCTAGGAAAGCAGTACTTC.

This chain links TRBV10-2 with TRBJ2-7; 7 nucleotides line up with TRBD1. The germline V gene encodes CDR1 WSHSY and CDR2 SAAADI. With 5 bases clipped from V and 3 bases from J, the junction kept 1 base outside the gene matches. CDR3 length: 12 amino acids. In nucleotides, the CDR3 is TGCGCCAGCAGTACAGGGGACTACGAGCAGTACTTC. Translation gives CASSTGDYEQYF.

This clone has just one count. The V gene is TRBV4-3, the J gene TRBJ2-2; 9 bases fit TRBD1. J lost 7 bases, V lost 0 bases, and 9 bases had no gene match. This CDR3 has 17 amino acids. The V gene's germline CDR1 is LGHNA and CDR2 YSLEER. CDR3: CASSQESQGAWNGELFF. CDR3 in DNA: TGCGCCAGCAGCCAAGAATCACAGGGGGCCTGGAACGGGGAGCTGTTTTTT.

The chain carries TRBV30 and TRBJ2-3; TRBD2 is a possible D gene (5 bases). The CDR3 runs 15 residues. Trimming stripped 0 bases from V and 1 base from J, with 11 bases between. Germline CDR1 and CDR2: GTSNPN and SVGIG (reference sequence). The CDR3, as DNA: TGTGCCTGGAGTGTACCGGGGTCCCGCACAGATACGCAGTATTTT. Amino acids: CAWSVPGSRTDTQYF.

J is TRBJ1-2 and V is TRBV19; possibly TRBD1 for D (6 bases). Trimming removed 7 bases at V and 3 bases at J, with 21 bases between. Germline lookup yields CDR1 LNHDA and CDR2 SQIVND (reference sequence). This CDR3 has 16 amino acids. CDR3: CASIKGGDLTHYGYTF. DNA of the CDR3: TGTGCCAGTATTAAGGGGGGAGATCTTACCCACTATGGCTACACCTTC. The full variable domain, in which reference TRBV19 and TRBJ1-2 provide the parts outside the CDR3, is DGGITQSPKYLFRKEGQNVTLSCEQNLNHDAMYWYRQDPGQGLRLIYYSQIVNDFQKGDIAEGYSVSREKKESFPLTVTSAQKNPTAFYLCASIKGGDLTHYGYTFGSGTRLTVV.

The rearrangement links TRBV5-6 to TRBJ1-2, with a possible D match to TRBD1 (6 bases). Germline V CDR1 and CDR2: SGHDT, YYEEEE. Trimming took 2 bases from V and 8 from J, leaving 13 bases between them. The CDR3 loop spans 13 amino acids. The CDR3: CASSLQGSGGYTF. The CDR3 DNA is TGTGCCAGCAGCTTACAGGGTTCGGGCGGCTACACCTTC.

The chain joins TRBV5-1 to TRBJ1-5; D is ambiguous. Germline V gene sequence: CDR1 SGHRS, CDR2 YFSETQ. V lost 0 bases, J lost 4 bases, and 8 bases lay in between. The CDR3 contains 14 residues. The CDR3 DNA follows: TGCGCCAGCAGCTTGGGAGATCTGAATCAGCCCCAGCATTTT. Its translation: CASSLGDLNQPQHF.

The J gene is TRBJ2-7, the V gene TRBV9, with TRBD2 matching 7 bases. With 0 bases clipped from V and 7 bases from J, the junction kept 7 bases outside the gene matches. The CDR3 extends over 14 amino acids. CDR1 and CDR2 from the germline V gene are SGDLS and YYNGEE. The CDR3 spells CASSVVGSGREQYF. The CDR3 DNA reads as TGTGCCAGCAGCGTAGTCGGTAGCGGGCGGGAGCAGTACTTC.

This rearrangement joins TRBV2 to TRBJ1-2, with D tentatively TRBD1 (5 bases). The CDR3 contains 13 residues. The germline CDR1 and CDR2 sequences are SNHLY and FYNNEI. V was cut by 9 bases and J by 4 bases, with 15 bases left in between. The CDR3, as DNA: TGTGCCAGGGGACCGGGGGAAGTCTATGGCTACACCTTC. Translated: CARGPGEVYGYTF.